Sequencing of this TCR beta chain was carried out in a study of blood T cell repertoires in COVID-19. The CDR3 runs to 12 residues. Trimming took off 3 bases at V and 9 bases at J, with 14 bases between the two ends. Germline lookup yields CDR1 GTSNPN and CDR2 SVGIG (reference sequence). This table comes from immunoSEQ multiplex PCR, and its TCRdb copy is limited to in-frame clones, with some not included. The sample yields under 200,000 clones, around nine tenths seen once. Cohort 3 donors were reported recovered after two negative PCRs, clearance, or symptom resolution. The sample consisted of PBMCs or T cells enriched from blood (not recorded which). This sequence was found in a woman under 30 who had recovered from COVID-19. The V gene is TRBV30, the J gene TRBJ1-1; a possible D gene is TRBD1 (6 bases). The CDR3 sequence: CAWSQGGGKAFF. The CDR3 DNA reads as TGTGCCTGGAGCCAAGGGGGGGGGAAAGCTTTCTTT.